This T cell receptor (beta chain) is from a study of identical twins. V was trimmed by 11 bases and J by 7 bases, leaving 21 bases between them. Germline-derived CDR1 and CDR2 are ENHRY and SYGVKD. The CDR3 loop spans 13 amino acids. This clonotype was observed a handful of times. The target antigen is unknown. MiXCR was run by TCRdb on the 5' RACE reads, yielding one entry per CDR3 protein. The sample includes some 760,000 distinct CDR3 sequences, roughly 20% of them seen just once. Study results and limitations: Researchers reported weaker excess twin sharing in beta out-of-frame sequences. For zero-insertion analyses, partial confounding could come from invariant MAIT and iNKT cells.

This sample was shared with a second study, whose subject was T cells expressing NK-cell markers. That work contributes: The sequencing cohort of eight donors included seven HCMV-seropositive individuals and one seronegative individual.

The TCR sequence derives from a woman in her late teens or twenties in good health. Sequencing was done on a sample of PBMCs. V and J are TRBV10-3 and TRBJ2-7; either TRBD1 or TRBD2 may fit D (5 bases each). CDR3 sequence reads: CAVTTGTMFEQYF. Here the CDR3 DNA reads TGTGCCGTTACTACCGGGACCATGTTTGAGCAGTACTTC.